This record concerns one T cell receptor beta chain sequence. Its cognate antigen has yet to be identified. No quality values exist for individual bases; no much larger clone is one base distant. To estimate absolute template abundance from read counts, synthetic TCR analog templates were spiked into each PCR. The immunoSEQ assay used bias-controlled V and J gene primers to amplify TCRbeta CDR3 regions from genomic DNA. Rearranged TCRbeta segments were sequenced at approximately 20X coverage. As for the original processing: Sequencing errors were corrected by clustering and CDR3s were annotated against IMGT to assign V, D and J genes. Downstream analyses used only productive TCRbeta rearrangements and left out out-of-frame or stop-codon sequences. Clonality was calculated as one minus the Shannon entropy normalized by the log of the number of unique productive sequences. Clones differing between time points or between blood and tumor were identified by Fisher's exact test with Benjamini-Hochberg correction at adjusted p below 0.01. The immuneACCESS repertoire file appears here via TCRdb, limited to in-frame rearrangements. These files lack a portion of the clones; in checked studies, under half of the deficit traces to unresolved V genes, and the cause of the others is not known. Clone size and the V and J calls come from that table; the DNA yielded D and trimming. In this sample the table shows 85,000 to 90,000 clones, more than 85% of which occur a single time. The ten largest make up 8.5% to 9.5% of the sample.

According to the germline V gene, CDR1 reads MDHEN and CDR2 reads SYDVKM. Germline trimming: 5 bases from V, 4 bases from J; junction bases outside gene matches: 14. The CDR3, from cysteine to phenylalanine, totals 17 residues. This entry keeps only the CDR3 DNA: 51 bases, framed from base 1. The data were obtained in a study of PD-L1 blockade in urothelial cancer (dated by TCRdb to 2016 to 2017). In the study overall: Every patient began therapy in 2014 and was given atezolizumab 1,200 mg intravenously every 3 weeks. Twenty-five of 29 patients were males with bladder-origin urothelial cancer, and about 60% of the 29 reported a prior smoking history. An ECOG performance status of 0 or 1 was recorded for the patients, and 0 to 3 prior chemotherapy regimens had been received by the patients. Blood samples were analyzed at 3 weeks after treatment start (second dose) and at 6 weeks after treatment start. Blood samples gave median yields of around 140,000 T cells and some 84,000 unique TCRs, along with a median clonality of approximately 0.08. The study was an exploratory multi-omic analysis of somatic, immune and clinical correlates of response to PD-L1 blockade with atezolizumab in urothelial cancer. Pretreatment tumor samples and matched peripheral blood, collected serially before and after atezolizumab treatment, underwent TCR sequencing. Progression-free survival longer than 6 months counted as durable clinical benefit, and TCR features were additionally tested against both progression-free and overall survival. Whole exome sequencing and RNA sequencing of pretreatment tumors were performed alongside TCR sequencing in the same patients. Durable clinical benefit was achieved by nine patients and was not achieved by 20 patients. Some 29 patients had pretreatment blood TCR-seq, some 25 had at least one posttreatment blood collection, and some 25 had tumor TCR-seq. Overall results and qualifications from the work: Because the sample size was small (n of about 30) and many exploratory analyses were performed, the results are intended to be hypothesis-generating. Improved progression-free and overall survival was found to be associated with pretreatment peripheral blood TCR clonality below the median. Among patients with durable benefit, tumor-associated TCR clones showed greater expansion in peripheral blood 3 weeks after treatment started (n ≈ 21, p = 0.022).

The cohort comprised 29 patients with locally advanced or metastatic urothelial carcinoma treated at Memorial Sloan Kettering on a trial protocol. Peripheral blood mononuclear cells were collected from each patient pretreatment and during treatment, giving between 1 and 8 total time points per patient. The Qiagen DNeasy Blood extraction kit was used to purify genomic DNA from total PBMCs and from tumor samples. Collected pretreatment and during treatment, PBMCs were isolated and stored as previously described. The chain joins TRBV28 to TRBJ2-7; 10 bases in between match TRBD2. The clonotype comes from a man aged 55-75 years with urothelial cancer. Here the sequenced sample was PBMCs, taken around atezolizumab (anti-PD-L1) treatment. The CDR3 amino acid sequence is: CASSPLAGTSDGYEQYF. In nucleotides, the sequence is TGTGCCAGCAGTCCCCTGGCCGGGACTAGCGACGGGTACGAGCAGTACTTC.